The clone carrying this TCR beta chain was counted a few times. What it binds is unknown. This specimen comes from a study of cytomegalovirus exposure and HLA in healthy donors. Trimming took 3 bases from V and 2 from J, leaving 16 bases between them. From germline, CDR1 is SNHLY and CDR2 FYNNEI. There are 16 residues in the CDR3. General study points: Rates of TCR association differed by HLA locus in a later analysis, with DRB1 highest and HLA-C lowest. A missense variant in DCLRE1C was later tied to TCR beta V- and J-gene trimming.

PCR involved 60 Vbeta and 13 Jbeta primers. Method: immunoSEQ multiplex PCR; TCRdb's copy keeps in-frame clones and lacks some. Here the sample spans under 150,000 clones, about 77% being singletons. Healthy bone marrow donors supplied every sample. The receptor was isolated from a woman between 35 and 50 years old in good health and CMV-seronegative. The chain is built from TRBV2 and TRBJ1-2; D gene uncertain. Sample: PBMCs. In nucleotides, the CDR3 is TGTGCCAGCAGTGATTCGGGGTCCGCTTCGAACTATGGCTACACCTTC. Translated: CASSDSGSASNYGYTF.